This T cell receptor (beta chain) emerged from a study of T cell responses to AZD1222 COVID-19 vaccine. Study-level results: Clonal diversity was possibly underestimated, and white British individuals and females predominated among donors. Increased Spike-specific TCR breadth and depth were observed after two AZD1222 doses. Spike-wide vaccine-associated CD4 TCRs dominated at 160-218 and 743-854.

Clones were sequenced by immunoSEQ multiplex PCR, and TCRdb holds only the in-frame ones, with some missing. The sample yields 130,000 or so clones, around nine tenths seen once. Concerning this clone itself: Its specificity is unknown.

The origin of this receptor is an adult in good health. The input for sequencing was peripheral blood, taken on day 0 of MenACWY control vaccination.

CDR3 amino acids: CASRGQGAIPYGYTF. The CDR3, as DNA: TGTGCCAGCAGGGGACAGGGGGCTATCCCCTATGGCTACACCTTC. The V call is TRBV6-5, the J call TRBJ1-2; 12 bases are shared with TRBD1. Unmatched junction bases numbered 6, after V lost 6 bases and J lost 4 bases. The germline CDR1 and CDR2 sequences are MNHEY and SVGAGI. This CDR3 has 15 residues.